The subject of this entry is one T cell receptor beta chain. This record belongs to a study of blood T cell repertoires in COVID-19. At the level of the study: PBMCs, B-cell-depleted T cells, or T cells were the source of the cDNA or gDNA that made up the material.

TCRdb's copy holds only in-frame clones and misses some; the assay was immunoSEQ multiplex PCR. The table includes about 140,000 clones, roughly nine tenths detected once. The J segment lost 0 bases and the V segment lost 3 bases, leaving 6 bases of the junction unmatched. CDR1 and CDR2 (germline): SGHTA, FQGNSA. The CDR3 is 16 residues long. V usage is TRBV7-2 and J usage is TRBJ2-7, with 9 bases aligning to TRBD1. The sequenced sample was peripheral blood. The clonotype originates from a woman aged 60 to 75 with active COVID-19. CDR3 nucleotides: TGTGCCAGCAGCTTTACTAACAGGGGGCCCTCCTACGAGCAGTACTTC. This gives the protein CASSFTNRGPSYEQYF.